This T cell receptor beta chain was retrieved from a study of cytomegalovirus exposure and HLA in healthy donors. The PCR employed 60 Vbeta primers together with 13 Jbeta primers. The method was immunoSEQ multiplex PCR; TCRdb's version includes in-frame clones alone and lacks a portion of them. This table holds 59,000 or so clones, about 85% found once. Germline V CDR1 and CDR2: SGHAT, FQNNGV. This CDR3 spans 16 amino acids. V lost 3 bases and J lost 1; bases outside the gene matches: 5. Sequencing used PBMCs. The J gene is TRBJ2-3, the V gene TRBV11-2; 9 bases match TRBD2. The sequence came from a female donor in good health and CMV-seronegative. In nucleotides, the CDR3 is TGTGCCAGCAGCTTGGGACTAGCTCTACGCACAGATACGCAGTATTTT. Encoded protein: CASSLGLALRTDTQYF.